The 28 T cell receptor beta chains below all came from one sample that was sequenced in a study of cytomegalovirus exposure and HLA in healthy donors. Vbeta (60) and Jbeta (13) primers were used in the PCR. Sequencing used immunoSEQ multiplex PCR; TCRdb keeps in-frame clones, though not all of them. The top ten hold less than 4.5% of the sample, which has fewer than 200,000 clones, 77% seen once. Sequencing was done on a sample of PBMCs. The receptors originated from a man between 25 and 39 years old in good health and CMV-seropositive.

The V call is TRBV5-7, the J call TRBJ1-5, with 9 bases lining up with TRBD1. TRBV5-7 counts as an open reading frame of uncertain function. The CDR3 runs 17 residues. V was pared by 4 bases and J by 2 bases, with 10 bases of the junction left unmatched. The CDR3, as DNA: TGTGCCAGCAGCCGACTAGGACAGGGGATATGCAATCAGCCCCAGCATTTT. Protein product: CASSRLGQGICNQPQHF.

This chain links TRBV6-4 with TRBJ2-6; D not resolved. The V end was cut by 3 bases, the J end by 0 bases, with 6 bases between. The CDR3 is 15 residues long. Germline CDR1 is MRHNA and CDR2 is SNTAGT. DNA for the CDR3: TGTGCCAGCAGTGAAGAGTTCTCTGGGGCCAACGTCCTGACTTTC. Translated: CASSEEFSGANVLTF.

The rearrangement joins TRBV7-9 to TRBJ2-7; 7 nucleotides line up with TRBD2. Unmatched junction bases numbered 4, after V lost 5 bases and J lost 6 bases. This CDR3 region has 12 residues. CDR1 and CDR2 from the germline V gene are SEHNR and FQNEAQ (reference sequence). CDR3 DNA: TGTGCCAGCAGCAGCGGCGGGAGCGAGCAGTACTTC. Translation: CASSSGGSEQYF.

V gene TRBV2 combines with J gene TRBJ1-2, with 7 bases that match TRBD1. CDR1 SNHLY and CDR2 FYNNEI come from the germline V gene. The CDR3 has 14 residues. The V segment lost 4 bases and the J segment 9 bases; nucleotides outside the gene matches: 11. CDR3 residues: CASSAQGQPESYTF. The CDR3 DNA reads TGTGCCAGCAGTGCGCAGGGACAGCCCGAGAGCTACACCTTC.

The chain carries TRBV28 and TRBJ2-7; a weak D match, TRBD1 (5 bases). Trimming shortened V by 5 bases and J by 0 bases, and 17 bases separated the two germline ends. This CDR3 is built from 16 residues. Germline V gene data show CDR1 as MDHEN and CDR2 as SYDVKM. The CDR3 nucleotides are TGTGCCAGCAGTAGAACAGGCGAACTGGGCTCCTACGAGCAGTACTTC. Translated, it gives CASSRTGELGSYEQYF.

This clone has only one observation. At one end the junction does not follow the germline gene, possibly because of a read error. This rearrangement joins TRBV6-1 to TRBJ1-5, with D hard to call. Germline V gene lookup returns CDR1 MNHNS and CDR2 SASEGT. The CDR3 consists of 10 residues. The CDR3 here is CASSGQTQHF. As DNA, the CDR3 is TGTGCCAGCAGTGGTCAGACCCAGCATTTT.

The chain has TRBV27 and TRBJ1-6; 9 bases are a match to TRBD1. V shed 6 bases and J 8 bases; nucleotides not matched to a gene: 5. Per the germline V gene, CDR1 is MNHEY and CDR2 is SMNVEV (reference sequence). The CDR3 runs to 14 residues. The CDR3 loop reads CASRGTGSDSPLHF. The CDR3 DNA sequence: TGTGCCAGCAGGGGGACAGGGTCGGATTCACCCCTCCACTTT.

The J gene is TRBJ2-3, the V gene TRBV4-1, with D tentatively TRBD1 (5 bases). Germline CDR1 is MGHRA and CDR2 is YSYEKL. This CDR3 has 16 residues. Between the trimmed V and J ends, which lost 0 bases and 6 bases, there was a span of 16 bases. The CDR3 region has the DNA TGCGCCAGCAGCCAAGACGAGGCCCAAGGGGTCGATACGCAGTATTTT. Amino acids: CASSQDEAQGVDTQYF.

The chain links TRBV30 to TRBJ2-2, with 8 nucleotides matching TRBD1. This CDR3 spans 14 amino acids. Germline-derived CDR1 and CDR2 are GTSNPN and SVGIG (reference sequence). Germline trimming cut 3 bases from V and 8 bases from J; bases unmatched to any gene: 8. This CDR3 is CAWRAKQGVGELFF. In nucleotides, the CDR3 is TGTGCCTGGAGGGCCAAACAGGGGGTAGGGGAGCTGTTTTTT.

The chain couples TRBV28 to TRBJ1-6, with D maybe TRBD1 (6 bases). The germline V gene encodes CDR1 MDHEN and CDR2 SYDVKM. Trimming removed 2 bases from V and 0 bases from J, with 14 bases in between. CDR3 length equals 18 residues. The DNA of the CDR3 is TGTGCCAGCAGTTTAAAGGGGGTAATAAGCTCCTATAATTCACCCCTCCACTTT. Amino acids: CASSLKGVISSYNSPLHF. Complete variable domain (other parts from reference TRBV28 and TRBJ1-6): DVKVTQSSRYLVKRTGEKVFLECVQDMDHENMFWYRQDPGLGLRLIYFSYDVKMKEKGDIPEGYSVSREKKERFSLILESASTNQTSMYLCASSLKGVISSYNSPLHFGNGTRLTVT.

The CDR3 here is CASSSAGAYEQYF. The CDR3 bases are TGTGCCAGCAGCTCAGCAGGGGCCTACGAGCAGTACTTC. The V call is TRBV7-9, the J call TRBJ2-7, with D tentatively TRBD1 (6 bases). The CDR3 is 13 residues long. Per the germline V gene, CDR1 is SEHNR and CDR2 is FQNEAQ (reference sequence). Trimming took off 4 bases at V and 2 bases at J, with 9 bases between the two ends. Full variable domain (missing parts from reference TRBV7-9 and TRBJ2-7): DTGVSQNPRHKITKRGQNVTFRCDPISEHNRLYWYRQTLGQGPEFLTYFQNEAQLEKSRLLSDRFSAERPKGSFSTLEIQRTEQGDSAMYLCASSSAGAYEQYFGPGTRLTVT.

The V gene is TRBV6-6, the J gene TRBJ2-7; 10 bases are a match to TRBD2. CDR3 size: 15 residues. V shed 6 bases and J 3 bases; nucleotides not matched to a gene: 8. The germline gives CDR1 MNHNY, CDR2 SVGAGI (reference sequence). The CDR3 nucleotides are TGTGCCAGCAGCCCTAGCGGGGGTAACCTCTACGAGCAGTACTTC. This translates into CASSPSGGNLYEQYF.

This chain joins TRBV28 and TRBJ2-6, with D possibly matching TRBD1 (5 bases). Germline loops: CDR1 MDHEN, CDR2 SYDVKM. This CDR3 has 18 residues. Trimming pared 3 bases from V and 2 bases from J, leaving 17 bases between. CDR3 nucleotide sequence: TGTGCCAGCAGTTTCTCCGACAGTTTCGAGGCTGGGGCCAACGTCCTGACTTTC. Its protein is CASSFSDSFEAGANVLTF.

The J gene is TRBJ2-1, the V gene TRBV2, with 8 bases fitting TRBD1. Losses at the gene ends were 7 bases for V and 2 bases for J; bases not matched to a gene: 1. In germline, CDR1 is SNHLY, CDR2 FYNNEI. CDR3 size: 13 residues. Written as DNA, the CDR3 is TGTGCCAGCACCAGGGGGCCCTACAATGAGCAGTTCTTC. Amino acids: CASTRGPYNEQFF.

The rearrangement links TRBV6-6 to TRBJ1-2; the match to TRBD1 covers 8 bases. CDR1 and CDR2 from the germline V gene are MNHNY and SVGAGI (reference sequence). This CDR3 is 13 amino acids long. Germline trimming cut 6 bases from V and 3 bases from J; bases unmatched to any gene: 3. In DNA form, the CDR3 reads TGTGCCAGCAGAATGACAGGGGACTATGGCTACACCTTC. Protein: CASRMTGDYGYTF.

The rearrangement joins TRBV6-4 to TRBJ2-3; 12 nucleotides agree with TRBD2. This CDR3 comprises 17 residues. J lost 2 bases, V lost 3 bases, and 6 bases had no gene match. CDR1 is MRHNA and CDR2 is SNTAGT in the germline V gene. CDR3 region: CASSETTSGGPTDTQYF. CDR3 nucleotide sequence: TGTGCCAGCAGTGAAACAACTAGCGGGGGGCCCACAGATACGCAGTATTTT.

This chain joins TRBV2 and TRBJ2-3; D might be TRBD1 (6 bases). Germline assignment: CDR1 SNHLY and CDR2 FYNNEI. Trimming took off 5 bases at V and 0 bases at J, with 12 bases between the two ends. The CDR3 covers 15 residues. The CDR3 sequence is CASSLVGQSTDTQYF. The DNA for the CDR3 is TGTGCCAGCAGTCTAGTCGGACAGAGCACAGATACGCAGTATTTT.

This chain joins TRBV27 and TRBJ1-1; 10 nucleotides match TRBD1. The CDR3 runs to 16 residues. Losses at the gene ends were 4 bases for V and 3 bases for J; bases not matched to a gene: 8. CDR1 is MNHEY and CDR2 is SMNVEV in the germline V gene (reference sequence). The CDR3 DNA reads TGTGCCAGCAGTTGGCGGGACAGGGGTTCCTACACTGAAGCTTTCTTT. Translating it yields CASSWRDRGSYTEAFF.

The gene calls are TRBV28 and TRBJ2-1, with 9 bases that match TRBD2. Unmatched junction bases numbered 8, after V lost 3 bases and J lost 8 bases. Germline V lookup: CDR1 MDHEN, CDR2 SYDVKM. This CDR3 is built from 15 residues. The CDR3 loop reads CASSLAAGGSDEQFF. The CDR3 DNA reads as TGTGCCAGCAGTTTGGCGGCGGGGGGGAGCGATGAGCAGTTCTTC.

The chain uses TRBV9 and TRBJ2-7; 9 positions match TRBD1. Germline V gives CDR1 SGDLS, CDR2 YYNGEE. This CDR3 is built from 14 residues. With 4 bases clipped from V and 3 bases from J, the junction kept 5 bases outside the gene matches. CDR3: CASSLRDRVYEQYF. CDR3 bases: TGTGCCAGCAGCCTCCGGGACAGGGTCTACGAGCAGTACTTC. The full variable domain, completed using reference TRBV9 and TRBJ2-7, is DSGVTQTPKHLITATGQRVTLRCSPRSGDLSVYWYQQSLDQGLQFLIQYYNGEERAKGNILERFSAQQFPDLHSELNLSSLELGDSALYFCASSLRDRVYEQYFGPGTRLTVT.

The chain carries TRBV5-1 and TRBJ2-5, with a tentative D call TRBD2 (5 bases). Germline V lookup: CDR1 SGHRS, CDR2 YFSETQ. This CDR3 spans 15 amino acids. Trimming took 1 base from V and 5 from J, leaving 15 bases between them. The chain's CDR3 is CASSLLGETGETQYF. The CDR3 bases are TGCGCCAGCAGCTTGTTGGGAGAGACTGGGGAGACCCAGTACTTC.

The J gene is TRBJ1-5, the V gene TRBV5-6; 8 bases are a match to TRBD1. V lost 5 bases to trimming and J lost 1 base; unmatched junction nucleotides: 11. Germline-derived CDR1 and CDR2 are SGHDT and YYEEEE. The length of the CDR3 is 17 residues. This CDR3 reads CASRIRTGPWSNQPQHF. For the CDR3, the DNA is TGTGCCAGCAGAATAAGGACAGGGCCTTGGAGCAATCAGCCCCAGCATTTT. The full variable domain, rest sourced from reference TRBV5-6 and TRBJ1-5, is DAGVTQSPTHLIKTRGQQVTLRCSPKSGHDTVSWYQQALGQGPQFIFQYYEEEERQRGNFPDRFSGHQFPNYSSELNVNALLLGDSALYLCASRIRTGPWSNQPQHFGDGTRLSIL.

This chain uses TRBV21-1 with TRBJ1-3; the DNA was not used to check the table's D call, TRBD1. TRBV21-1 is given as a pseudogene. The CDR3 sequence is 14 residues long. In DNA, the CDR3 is TGTGCCAGCAGCCCCAGGGGGTTTGGAAACACCATATATTTT. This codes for CASSPRGFGNTIYF.

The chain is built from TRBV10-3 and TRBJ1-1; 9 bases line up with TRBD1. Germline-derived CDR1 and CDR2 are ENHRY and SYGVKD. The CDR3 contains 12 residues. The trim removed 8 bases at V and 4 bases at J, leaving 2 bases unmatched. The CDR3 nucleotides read TGTGCCATCGCGGGACAGGGCACTGAAGCTTTCTTT. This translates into CAIAGQGTEAFF.

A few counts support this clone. The CDR3 sequence is CASSPNGVAYEQYF. In DNA, the CDR3 is TGTGCCAGCAGCCCAAACGGGGTGGCCTACGAGCAGTACTTC. The rearrangement joins TRBV5-6 to TRBJ2-7, with D perhaps matching TRBD2 (5 bases). V shed 4 bases and J shed 2 bases, with 13 bases lying between them. Germline CDR1 is SGHDT and CDR2 is YYEEEE. The CDR3 consists of 14 residues. Together with reference TRBV5-6 and TRBJ2-7, the CDR3 gives the full variable domain: DAGVTQSPTHLIKTRGQQVTLRCSPKSGHDTVSWYQQALGQGPQFIFQYYEEEERQRGNFPDRFSGHQFPNYSSELNVNALLLGDSALYLCASSPNGVAYEQYFGPGTRLTVT.

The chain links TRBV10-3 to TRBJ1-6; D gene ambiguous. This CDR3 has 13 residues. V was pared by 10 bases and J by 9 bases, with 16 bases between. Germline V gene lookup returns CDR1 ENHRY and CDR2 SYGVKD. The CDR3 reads CATQIPEGSPLHF. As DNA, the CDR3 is TGTGCCACACAGATCCCCGAGGGTTCACCCCTCCACTTT.

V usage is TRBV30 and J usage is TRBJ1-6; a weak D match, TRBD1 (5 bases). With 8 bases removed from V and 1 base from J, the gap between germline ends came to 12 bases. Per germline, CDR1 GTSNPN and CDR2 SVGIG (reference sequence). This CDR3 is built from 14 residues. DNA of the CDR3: TGTGCCCAGGGAGGAGAGTCCTATAATTCACCCCTCCACTTT. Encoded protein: CAQGGESYNSPLHF. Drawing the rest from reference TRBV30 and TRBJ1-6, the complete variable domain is SQTIHQWPATLVQPVGSPLSLECTVEGTSNPNLYWYRQAAGRGLQLLFYSVGIGQISSEVPQNLSASRPQDRQFILSSKKLLLSDSGFYLCAQGGESYNSPLHFGNGTRLTVT.

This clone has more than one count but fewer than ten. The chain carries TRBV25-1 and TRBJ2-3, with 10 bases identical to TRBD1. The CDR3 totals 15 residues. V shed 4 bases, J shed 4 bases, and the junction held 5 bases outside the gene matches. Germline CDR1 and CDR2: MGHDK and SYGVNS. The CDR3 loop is CASSVGTGDADTQYF. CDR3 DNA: TGTGCCAGCAGTGTCGGGACAGGGGATGCAGATACGCAGTATTTT.